The 26 T cell receptor beta chains in this list originate from one sample, sequenced in a study of blood T cell repertoires in COVID-19. Clones were sequenced by immunoSEQ multiplex PCR, and TCRdb holds only the in-frame ones, with some missing. The sample yields 150,000 to 200,000 clones, 75% to 90% seen once. Specimen: PBMCs or T cells enriched from blood (not recorded which). These receptors originate from a woman aged 60-70 years who had recovered from COVID-19.

This clone has more than one count but fewer than ten. The chain links TRBV18 to TRBJ1-1, with 11 bases lining up with TRBD1. Germline assignment: CDR1 KGHSH and CDR2 LQKENI. The CDR3 runs to 18 residues. The V and J ends lost 0 bases and 5 bases, in that order; junction bases with no gene match: 11. The CDR3, as DNA: TGTGCCAGCTCACCACCGGGACAGGGGGGACTTTGGGGAACTGAAGCTTTCTTT. Translating it yields CASSPPGQGGLWGTEAFF.

This clone was recorded only once. A junction boundary mismatches the germline segment, possibly from a read error. This chain joins TRBV12-3 or TRBV12-4 and TRBJ1-1; 9 bases are a match to TRBD1. The CDR3 loop spans 13 amino acids. The CDR3 is CASSFSGTGSALF. DNA of the CDR3: TGTGCCAGCAGTTTTTCCGGGACAGGGTCTGCCCTGTTT.

This chain links TRBV5-1 with TRBJ2-2; D perhaps matches TRBD2 (6 bases). V was pared by 2 bases and J by 7 bases, with 15 bases between. The CDR3 runs to 15 residues. Per the germline V gene, CDR1 is SGHRS and CDR2 is YFSETQ. The CDR3 reads CASSFGGPMGGELFF. CDR3 in DNA: TGCGCCAGCAGCTTCGGAGGGCCCATGGGCGGGGAGCTGTTTTTT. The full variable domain, rest sourced from reference TRBV5-1 and TRBJ2-2, is KAGVTQTPRYLIKTRGQQVTLSCSPISGHRSVSWYQQTPGQGLQFLFEYFSETQRNKGNFPGRFSGRQFSNSRSEMNVSTLELGDSALYLCASSFGGPMGGELFFGEGSRLTVL.

J is TRBJ2-2 and V is TRBV9, with D possibly matching TRBD2 (6 bases). With 2 bases removed from V and 4 bases from J, the gap between germline ends came to 6 bases. Germline V gene data show CDR1 as SGDLS and CDR2 as YYNGEE. This CDR3 spans 13 amino acids. The CDR3 coding sequence is TGTGCCAGCAGCGTGGGGGGCACCGGGGAGCTGTTTTTT. Amino acid sequence: CASSVGGTGELFF.

The J gene is TRBJ1-3, the V gene TRBV6-5; 7 bases agree with TRBD1. The germline V gene has CDR1 MNHEY and CDR2 SVGAGI. The J segment lost 0 bases and the V segment lost 8 bases, leaving 7 bases of the junction unmatched. The CDR3 is made up of 15 amino acids. The CDR3 here is CASREQGSSGNTIYF. The CDR3 coding sequence is TGTGCCAGCCGAGAACAGGGGAGCTCTGGAAACACCATATATTTT.

The chain couples TRBV7-9 to TRBJ2-7, with D possibly TRBD1 on 6 matching bases. CDR1 and CDR2 from the germline V gene are SEHNR and FQNEAQ (reference sequence). V was shortened by 8 bases and J by 0 bases, with 14 bases between the two germline ends. The CDR3 runs to 14 residues. CDR3 DNA sequence: TGTGCCAGCGAGGAACTGACAGGCTCCTACGAGCAGTACTTC. This encodes CASEELTGSYEQYF.

The rearrangement uses TRBV29-1 and TRBJ2-1; D may be TRBD1 (6 bases). This CDR3 spans 12 amino acids. Trimming removed 7 bases from V and 4 bases from J, with 11 bases in between. Germline V gene data show CDR1 as SQVTM and CDR2 as ANQGSEA. The CDR3 region is CSGPDRYNEQFF. CDR3 nucleotides: TGCAGCGGACCCGACAGGTACAATGAGCAGTTCTTC.

This clone was picked up a small number of times. The V and J genes are TRBV11-2 and TRBJ2-7, with D perhaps TRBD2 (5 bases). V lost 4 bases, J lost 4 bases, and 20 bases lay in between. Germline CDR1 SGHAT, CDR2 FQNNGV. The CDR3 runs to 16 residues. Written as DNA, the CDR3 is TGTGCCAGCAGCTCCACGAGGGTGGTCCAAGGGTACGAGCAGTACTTC. Translating it yields CASSSTRVVQGYEQYF. The whole variable domain, filled in from reference TRBV11-2 and TRBJ2-7, reads EAGVAQSPRYKIIEKRQSVAFWCNPISGHATLYWYQQILGQGPKLLIQFQNNGVVDDSQLPKDRFSAERLKGVDSTLKIQPAKLEDSAVYLCASSSTRVVQGYEQYFGPGTRLTVT.

The rearrangement links TRBV13 to TRBJ1-4; D may be TRBD1 (5 bases). The CDR3 runs to 13 residues. Germline V CDR1 and CDR2: PRHDT, FYEKMQ (reference sequence). Trimming pared 9 bases from V and 1 base from J, leaving 9 bases between. The CDR3: CASQGGTNEKLFF. The CDR3 DNA follows: TGTGCCAGTCAGGGCGGAACTAATGAAAAACTGTTTTTT.

V gene TRBV5-8 combines with J gene TRBJ2-7, with 7 positions matching TRBD1. Germline trimming cut 4 bases from V and 6 bases from J; bases unmatched to any gene: 13. CDR3 length: 15 residues. Per germline, CDR1 SGHTS and CDR2 YDEGEE. The CDR3 nucleotides are TGTGCCAGCAGCCCCATACAGGAAAAGGGGGCCGAGCAGTACTTC. It yields the protein CASSPIQEKGAEQYF.

This chain uses TRBV2 with TRBJ2-7; no clear D gene. V lost 3 bases and J 5 bases, leaving 5 bases between the germline ends. The CDR3 runs 11 residues. The germline gives CDR1 SNHLY, CDR2 FYNNEI. For the CDR3, the DNA is TGTGCCAGCAGTGACATTGACGAGCAGTACTTC. Amino acids: CASSDIDEQYF.

As for this clone: Other DNA sequences in the same sample also yield this CDR3. V is TRBV2 and J is TRBJ2-5; 7 bases line up with TRBD1. The CDR3 has 13 amino acids. The germline V gene has CDR1 SNHLY and CDR2 FYNNEI. V dropped 5 bases and J dropped 2; count of bases not matched to a gene: 2. The CDR3 here is CASSRDRQETQYF. The CDR3 DNA is TGTGCCAGCAGTAGGGACAGACAAGAGACCCAGTACTTC.

The chain has TRBV19 and TRBJ2-7, with 9 bases matching TRBD2. V lost 1 base and J lost 7; bases outside the gene matches: 5. The CDR3 extends over 14 amino acids. CDR1 and CDR2 (germline): LNHDA, SQIVND (reference sequence). CDR3 amino acids: CASSIGGGAGEQYF. DNA for the CDR3: TGTGCCAGTAGTATAGGCGGGGGGGCCGGGGAGCAGTACTTC.

The V gene is TRBV5-1, the J gene TRBJ2-3, with 7 bases lining up with TRBD2. Germline assignment: CDR1 SGHRS and CDR2 YFSETQ. Trimming took 5 bases from V and 6 from J; bases not matched to a gene: 9. This CDR3 is built from 14 residues. The CDR3 DNA sequence: TGCGCCAGCAGGGCGGGGGATTCCCACGATACGCAGTATTTT. This codes for CASRAGDSHDTQYF.

CDR3 DNA: TGTGCCAGTAGTATAGATATCGGGGGAGGCAATCAGCCCCAGCATTTT. Translation: CASSIDIGGGNQPQHF. The V and J genes are TRBV19 and TRBJ1-5, with TRBD1 as a possible D gene (5 bases). V was cut by 0 bases and J by 2 bases, with 11 bases left in between. This CDR3 has 16 residues. Looked up from germline, CDR1 is LNHDA and CDR2 is SQIVND (reference sequence).

The chain links TRBV23-1 to TRBJ1-6, with D maybe TRBD1 (5 bases). TRBV23-1 is an ORF; its function is uncertain. CDR3 size: 20 residues. Deletions cut 3 bases from V and 5 bases from J, with 26 bases between. The CDR3 region has the DNA TGCGCCAGCAGTCAGAAATCTCCCGCTTTTCAGGGCCTCCATAATTCACCCCTCCACTTT. This encodes CASSQKSPAFQGLHNSPLHF.

The chain has TRBV19 and TRBJ2-3; 8 bases fit TRBD1. V shed 6 bases, J shed 2 bases, and the junction held 7 bases outside the gene matches. The CDR3 has 15 amino acids. The germline CDR1 and CDR2 sequences are LNHDA and SQIVND (reference sequence). The CDR3 DNA is TGTGCCAGTAGGGGGAGACAGGGGAACACAGATACGCAGTATTTT. As protein: CASRGRQGNTDTQYF.

The chain couples TRBV2 to TRBJ1-6; a possible D gene is TRBD1 (6 bases). Germline V gene data show CDR1 as SNHLY and CDR2 as FYNNEI. There are 15 residues in the CDR3. V was shortened by 5 bases and J by 8 bases, with 16 bases between the two germline ends. Here the CDR3 reads CASSQQGLRDSPLHF. The CDR3 nucleotides read TGTGCCAGCAGTCAACAGGGTTTAAGGGATTCACCCCTCCACTTT. Full variable domain (missing parts from reference TRBV2 and TRBJ1-6): EPEVTQTPSHQVTQMGQEVILRCVPISNHLYFYWYRQILGQKVEFLVSFYNNEISEKSEIFDDQFSVERPDGSNFTLKIRSTKLEDSAMYFCASSQQGLRDSPLHFGNGTRLTVT.

The rearrangement uses TRBV27 and TRBJ2-2, with D possibly being TRBD1 (5 bases). The length of the CDR3 is 14 residues. Germline lookup yields CDR1 MNHEY and CDR2 SMNVEV (reference sequence). Trimming removed 5 bases from V and 5 bases from J, with 12 bases in between. Here the CDR3 reads CASSPTRETGELFF. Here the CDR3 DNA reads TGTGCCAGCAGTCCCACCAGGGAAACCGGGGAGCTGTTTTTT.

This chain connects TRBV7-3 to TRBJ1-1; no definite D call. Trimming shortened V by 5 bases and J by 0 bases, and 7 bases separated the two germline ends. The germline V gene has CDR1 SGHTA and CDR2 FQGTGA. This CDR3 is 13 amino acids long. CDR3 protein: CASSEHMNTEAFF. Here the CDR3 DNA reads TGTGCCAGCAGCGAACATATGAACACTGAAGCTTTCTTT.

The chain recombines TRBV19 with TRBJ1-5, with D uncertain. V shed 7 bases and J shed 4 bases, with 17 bases lying between them. The CDR3 spans 15 residues. The V gene's germline CDR1 is LNHDA and CDR2 SQIVND (reference sequence). Here the CDR3 reads CASKTSMTTNQPQHF. CDR3 nucleotide sequence: TGTGCCAGTAAAACGTCCATGACAACAAATCAGCCCCAGCATTTT.

The sample holds a few counts of this clone. The chain joins TRBV7-8 to TRBJ1-5; 9 nucleotides agree with TRBD1. The CDR3 loop spans 13 amino acids. CDR1 and CDR2 (germline): SGHVS, FQNEAQ. The trim removed 5 bases at V and 7 bases at J, leaving 3 bases unmatched. The CDR3 DNA is TGTGCCAGCAGCGTTGACAGGGGGCAGCCCCAGCATTTT. Its protein is CASSVDRGQPQHF.

This clone showed up just once. The gene calls are TRBV3-1 (or the pseudogene TRBV3-2) and TRBJ2-2; tentatively, D is TRBD2 (6 bases). The CDR3 covers 16 residues. Trimming removed 4 bases at V and 2 bases at J, with 14 bases between. CDR1 and CDR2 from the germline V gene are LGHDT and YNNKEL (reference sequence). The CDR3 reads CASSPRSGYNTGELFF. CDR3 nucleotide sequence: TGTGCCAGCAGCCCTCGTAGCGGATATAACACCGGGGAGCTGTTTTTT.

This rearrangement joins TRBV6-5 to TRBJ1-2; possible D gene TRBD1, 5 bases. This CDR3 spans 14 amino acids. V lost 6 bases and J 4 bases, leaving 15 bases between the germline ends. Germline CDR1 is MNHEY and CDR2 is SVGAGI. The CDR3 nucleotides are TGTGCCAGCAGACTTGGAGGGACTATCTATGGCTACACCTTC. It codes for CASRLGGTIYGYTF.

The chain combines TRBV7-9 with TRBJ1-2; 8 bases match TRBD1. This CDR3 region has 17 residues. The germline CDR1 and CDR2 sequences are SEHNR and FQNEAQ (reference sequence). J was trimmed by 2 bases and V by 5 bases; bases with no gene match: 13. CDR3 DNA sequence: TGTGCCAGCAGCCTTTTGGCCTTACGGGACAGGAACTATGGCTACACCTTC. Translated: CASSLLALRDRNYGYTF. The full variable domain, completed using reference TRBV7-9 and TRBJ1-2, is DTGVSQNPRHKITKRGQNVTFRCDPISEHNRLYWYRQTLGQGPEFLTYFQNEAQLEKSRLLSDRFSAERPKGSFSTLEIQRTEQGDSAMYLCASSLLALRDRNYGYTFGSGTRLTVV.

The chain is built from TRBV5-1 and TRBJ2-3; D might be TRBD2 (6 bases). The CDR3 is 14 amino acids. Trimming took off 0 bases at V and 4 bases at J, with 9 bases between the two ends. Per germline, CDR1 SGHRS and CDR2 YFSETQ. The CDR3 nucleotides are TGCGCCAGCAGCTTGGCCCCGGGGGCAGATACGCAGTATTTT. Protein sequence: CASSLAPGADTQYF.